The subject of this entry is one T cell receptor beta chain. This record comes from a study of cytomegalovirus exposure and HLA in healthy donors. A multiplex PCR was run with 60 Vbeta primers and 13 Jbeta primers. The repertoire was sequenced with immunoSEQ multiplex PCR; TCRdb's copy has only in-frame clones and lacks some. Here the sample spans roughly 250,000 clones, 84% being singletons. This CDR3 is built from 16 residues. The V gene's germline CDR1 is LGHNA and CDR2 YSLEER. V lost 1 base, J lost 4 bases, and 14 bases lay in between. The rearrangement uses TRBV4-3 and TRBJ2-1; D is unclear. Sequenced sample: PBMCs. This TCR was sampled from a woman aged 40 to 50 in good health and CMV-seropositive. The CDR3 here is CASSQGHLLVYNEQFF. CDR3 nucleotides: TGCGCCAGCAGCCAAGGCCACCTTCTAGTTTACAATGAGCAGTTCTTC.